The sequence of this T cell receptor beta chain was determined in a study of blood T cell repertoires in COVID-19 (dated by TCRdb to the early 2020s). In the study overall: Samples from collaborators originated in the United States, Italy and Spain and spanned both the acute and convalescent phases of COVID-19. Samples were obtained from the ongoing ImmuneRACE study (first 160 participants) and from 1,000 to 1,500 subjects provided by 6 global collaborators. The sample metadata nearly always contained a de-identified subject ID, COVID-19 status, age in years and sex. Subjects who had been exposed to COVID-19, were actively infected with it, or had recovered from it provided the deeply sampled blood TCRbeta repertoires that made up the dataset. HLA class I and class II types, where available, came from metadata supplied by the sample provider rather than from assay-based typing. The repertoires were released in a freely available public database meant as a resource for research on the immune response to SARS-CoV-2. The prospective study material was composed of cDNA or gDNA derived from T cells, B-cell-depleted T cells, or PBMCs.

V lost 7 bases and J lost 4 bases, and the count of bases not matched to a germline gene is 7. CDR1 and CDR2, looked up from the germline V gene (reference sequence), are WNHNN and SYGVQD. The CDR3 numbers 14 residues from cysteine through phenylalanine. Only CDR3 DNA is held: 42 bases, read in frame from base 1. Here is what the overall study found, with its caveats: The quantity of clinical and demographic metadata differed by source and by participant and was supplied without curation.

On this clone itself: Its antigen remains unidentified. No quality values exist for individual bases; no much larger clone is one base distant.

TCRbeta CDR3 regions were amplified from genomic DNA using the immunoSEQ Assay, a bias-controlled multiplex PCR. The paper's processing steps were these. Nucleated cell counts per sample were estimated from amplification of reference gene primers within the assay. Sequence reads were collapsed and filtered to measure the absolute abundance of every unique TCRbeta CDR3 rearrangement. For each sample, productive Simpson clonality was calculated as the square root of Simpson's diversity index across productive rearrangements. TCRdb re-hosts the immuneACCESS table, in-frame sequences only. Its copies lack some clones; in the studies checked, an unresolved V gene accounts for under half of them, and the cause for the rest is not known. Clone size and the V and J calls come from that table; the DNA yielded D and trimming. This sample gives tens of thousands of clones in total; under 85% of them show up just once. The top ten hold about 28% of the sample.

The collaborating institutions used their own protocols to collect whole blood in K2EDTA tubes. For TCRbeta analysis, collaborators shipped samples in one of three forms: frozen whole blood, isolated PBMCs, or DNA extracted from either of those sample types. The sequencing sample was made of peripheral blood. This clonotype was sampled from a woman aged 80 or over with acute or convalescent COVID-19. The chain joins TRBV10-1 to TRBJ2-7; TRBD2 aligns with 10 central bases. The CDR3 region reads CASKGTSVNYEQYF. The DNA sequence follows: TGCGCCAGCAAAGGGACTAGCGTAAATTACGAGCAGTACTTC.